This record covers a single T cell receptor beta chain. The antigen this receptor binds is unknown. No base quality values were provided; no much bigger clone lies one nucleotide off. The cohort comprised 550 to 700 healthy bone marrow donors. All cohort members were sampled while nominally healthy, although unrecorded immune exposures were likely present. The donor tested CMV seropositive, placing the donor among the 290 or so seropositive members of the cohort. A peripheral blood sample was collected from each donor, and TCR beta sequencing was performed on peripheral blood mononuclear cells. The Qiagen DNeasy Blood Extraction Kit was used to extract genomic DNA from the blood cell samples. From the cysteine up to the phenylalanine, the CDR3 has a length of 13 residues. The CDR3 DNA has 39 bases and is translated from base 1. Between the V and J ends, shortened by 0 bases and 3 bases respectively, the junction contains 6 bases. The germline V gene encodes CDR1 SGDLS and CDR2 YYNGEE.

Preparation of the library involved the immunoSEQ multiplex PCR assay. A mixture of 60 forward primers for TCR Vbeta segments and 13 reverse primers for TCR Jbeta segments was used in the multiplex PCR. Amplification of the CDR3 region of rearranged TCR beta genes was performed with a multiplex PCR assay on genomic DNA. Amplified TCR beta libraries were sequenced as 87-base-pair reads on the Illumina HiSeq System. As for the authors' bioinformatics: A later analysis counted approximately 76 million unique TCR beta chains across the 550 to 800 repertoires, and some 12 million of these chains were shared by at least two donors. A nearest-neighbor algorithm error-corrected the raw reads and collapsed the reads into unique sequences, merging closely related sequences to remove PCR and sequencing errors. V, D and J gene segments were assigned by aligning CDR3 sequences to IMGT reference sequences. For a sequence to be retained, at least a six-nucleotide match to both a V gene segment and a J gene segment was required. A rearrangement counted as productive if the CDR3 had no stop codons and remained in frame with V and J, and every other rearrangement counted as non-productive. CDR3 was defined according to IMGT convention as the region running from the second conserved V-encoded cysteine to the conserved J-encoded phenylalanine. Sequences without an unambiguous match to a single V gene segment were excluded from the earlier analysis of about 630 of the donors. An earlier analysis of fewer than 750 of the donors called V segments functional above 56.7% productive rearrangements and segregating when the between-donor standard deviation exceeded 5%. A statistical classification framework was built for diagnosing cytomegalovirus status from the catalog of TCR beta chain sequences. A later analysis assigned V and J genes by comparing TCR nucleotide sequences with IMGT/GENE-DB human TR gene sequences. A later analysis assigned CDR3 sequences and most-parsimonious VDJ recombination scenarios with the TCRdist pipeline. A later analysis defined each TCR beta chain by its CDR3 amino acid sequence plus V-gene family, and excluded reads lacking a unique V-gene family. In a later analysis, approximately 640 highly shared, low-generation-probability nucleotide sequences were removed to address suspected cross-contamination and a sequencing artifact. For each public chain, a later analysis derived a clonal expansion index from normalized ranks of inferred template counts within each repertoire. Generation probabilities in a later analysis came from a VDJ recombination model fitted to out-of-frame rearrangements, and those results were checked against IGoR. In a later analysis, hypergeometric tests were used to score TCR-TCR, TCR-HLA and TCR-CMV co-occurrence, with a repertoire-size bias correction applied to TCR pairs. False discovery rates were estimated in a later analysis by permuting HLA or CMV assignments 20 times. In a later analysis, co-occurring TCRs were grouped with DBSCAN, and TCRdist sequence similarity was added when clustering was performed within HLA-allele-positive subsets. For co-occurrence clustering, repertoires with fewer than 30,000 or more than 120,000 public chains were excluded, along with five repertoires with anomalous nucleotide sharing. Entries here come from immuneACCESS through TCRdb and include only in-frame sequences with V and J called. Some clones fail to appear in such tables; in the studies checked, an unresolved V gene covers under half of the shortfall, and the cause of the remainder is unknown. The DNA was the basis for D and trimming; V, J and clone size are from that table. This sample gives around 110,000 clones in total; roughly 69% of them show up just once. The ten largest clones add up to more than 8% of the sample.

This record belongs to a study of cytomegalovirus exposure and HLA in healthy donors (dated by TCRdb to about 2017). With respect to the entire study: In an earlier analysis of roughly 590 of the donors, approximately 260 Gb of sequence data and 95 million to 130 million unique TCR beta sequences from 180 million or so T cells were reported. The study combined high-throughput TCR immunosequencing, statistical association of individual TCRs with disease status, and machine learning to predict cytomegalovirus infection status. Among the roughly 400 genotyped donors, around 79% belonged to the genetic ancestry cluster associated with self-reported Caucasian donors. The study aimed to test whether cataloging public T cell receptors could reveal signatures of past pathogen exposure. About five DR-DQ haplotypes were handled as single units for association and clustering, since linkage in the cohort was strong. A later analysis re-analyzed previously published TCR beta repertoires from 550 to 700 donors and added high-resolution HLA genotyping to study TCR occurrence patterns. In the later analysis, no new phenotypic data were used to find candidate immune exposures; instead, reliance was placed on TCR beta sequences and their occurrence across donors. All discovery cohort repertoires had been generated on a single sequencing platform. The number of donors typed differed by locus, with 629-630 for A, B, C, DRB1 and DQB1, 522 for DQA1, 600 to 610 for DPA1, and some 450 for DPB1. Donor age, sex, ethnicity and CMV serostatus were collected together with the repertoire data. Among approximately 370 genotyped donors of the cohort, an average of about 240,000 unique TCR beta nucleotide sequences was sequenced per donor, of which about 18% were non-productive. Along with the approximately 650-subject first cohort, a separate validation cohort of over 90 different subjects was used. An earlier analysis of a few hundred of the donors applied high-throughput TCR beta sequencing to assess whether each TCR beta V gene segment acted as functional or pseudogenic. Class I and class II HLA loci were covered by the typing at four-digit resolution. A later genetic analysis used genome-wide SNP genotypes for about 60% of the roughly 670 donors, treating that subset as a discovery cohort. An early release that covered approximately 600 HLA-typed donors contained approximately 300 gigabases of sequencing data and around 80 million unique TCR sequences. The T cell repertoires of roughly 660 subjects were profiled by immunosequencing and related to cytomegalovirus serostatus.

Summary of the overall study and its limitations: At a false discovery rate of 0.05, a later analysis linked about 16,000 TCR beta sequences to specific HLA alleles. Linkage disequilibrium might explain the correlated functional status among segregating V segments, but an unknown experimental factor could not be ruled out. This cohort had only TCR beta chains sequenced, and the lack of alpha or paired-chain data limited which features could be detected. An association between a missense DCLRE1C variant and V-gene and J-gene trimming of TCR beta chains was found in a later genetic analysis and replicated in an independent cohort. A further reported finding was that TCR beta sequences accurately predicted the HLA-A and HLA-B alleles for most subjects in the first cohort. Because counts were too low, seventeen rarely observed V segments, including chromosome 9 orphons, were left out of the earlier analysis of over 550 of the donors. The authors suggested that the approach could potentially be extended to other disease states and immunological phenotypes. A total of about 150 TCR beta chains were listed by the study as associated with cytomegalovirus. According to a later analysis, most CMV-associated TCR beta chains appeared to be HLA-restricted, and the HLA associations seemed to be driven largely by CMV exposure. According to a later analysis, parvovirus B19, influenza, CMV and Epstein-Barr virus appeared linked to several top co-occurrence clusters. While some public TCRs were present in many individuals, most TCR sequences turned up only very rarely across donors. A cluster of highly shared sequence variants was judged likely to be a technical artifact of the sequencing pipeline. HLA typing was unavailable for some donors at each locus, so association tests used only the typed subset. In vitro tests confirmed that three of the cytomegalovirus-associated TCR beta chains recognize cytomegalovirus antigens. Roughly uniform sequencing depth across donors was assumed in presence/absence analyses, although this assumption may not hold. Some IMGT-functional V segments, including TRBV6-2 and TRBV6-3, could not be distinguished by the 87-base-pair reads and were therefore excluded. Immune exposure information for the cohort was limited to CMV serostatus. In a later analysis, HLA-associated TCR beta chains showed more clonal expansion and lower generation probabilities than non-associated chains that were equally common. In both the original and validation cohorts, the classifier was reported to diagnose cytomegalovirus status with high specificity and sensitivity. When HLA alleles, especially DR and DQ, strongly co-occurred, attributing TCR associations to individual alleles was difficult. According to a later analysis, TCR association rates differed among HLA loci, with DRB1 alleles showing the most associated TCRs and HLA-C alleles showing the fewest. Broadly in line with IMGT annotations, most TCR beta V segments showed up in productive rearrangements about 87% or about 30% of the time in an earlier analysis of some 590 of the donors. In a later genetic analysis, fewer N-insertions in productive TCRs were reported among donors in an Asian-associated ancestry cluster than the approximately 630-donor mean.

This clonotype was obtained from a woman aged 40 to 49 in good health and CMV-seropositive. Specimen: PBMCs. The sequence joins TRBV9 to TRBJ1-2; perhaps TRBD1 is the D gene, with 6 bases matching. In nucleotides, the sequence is TGTGCCAGCAGCGTAGGGACAGACTATGGCTACACCTTC. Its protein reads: CASSVGTDYGYTF.